The clone carrying this T cell receptor (beta chain) was picked up a small number of times. cDNA carried unique molecular identifiers, and a universal primer site was added by template switching. In TCRdb, the 5' RACE reads were re-called with MiXCR into one record per CDR3 protein. The table has 250,000 to 300,000 distinct CDR3 sequences, about 8.3% seen once. CDR1 and CDR2 (germline): WSHSY, SAAADI. The CDR3 is 13 residues long. Trimming took off 3 bases at V and 7 bases at J, with 12 bases between the two ends. This sample is part of a study of identical twins. This sample was also put to use in a study of yellow fever vaccine responses in identical twins.

This clonotype originated in a woman aged 18 to 35 in good health. What was sequenced was CD8+ T cells sorted from blood. The V call is TRBV10-2, the J call TRBJ1-2; D is unclear. CDR3 loop: CASSEGQIAGYTF. In DNA, the CDR3 is TGCGCCAGCAGTGAAGGGCAGATTGCTGGCTACACCTTC.